This T cell receptor (beta chain) was found in a study of human T cells and chemical hapten exposure. Study at large: Diphenylcyclopropenone was administered weekly to the scalp of patients throughout the roughly 24-week study. Study conclusions and caveats: No shift was seen in TCRs above 1 in 1000 frequency with DPC sensitization.

This clonotype was recorded a few times. What it recognizes is unknown. Looked up from germline, CDR1 is MDHEN and CDR2 is SYDVKM. The trim removed 5 bases at V and 3 bases at J, leaving 12 bases unmatched. The CDR3 is made up of 17 amino acids. Time point here: pre-sensitization, week 0. Documented treatment: therapeutic diphenylcyclopropenone sensitization with weekly scalp DPC. Sample donors consisted of patients with alopecia, aged 18 to 70 years, who were suitable for DPC. What the library attached to individual cDNA molecules were unique molecular identifiers. MiXCR, run by TCRdb on the RACE reads, gives a single entry per CDR3 protein. This sample has roughly 50,000 distinct CDR3 sequences, with 9.9% found just once.

The chain is built from TRBV28 and TRBJ1-5; 8 nucleotides align to TRBD1. This sequence was found in a man in his forties with alopecia areata. Some clones in this sample may be carry-over from other donors' samples. Material: whole blood, obtained in connection with sensitization to the hapten diphenylcyclopropenone (DPC). CDR3 nucleotides: TGTGCCAGCAGTACCGTCGGACAGGGCGGAAACAATCAGCCCCAGCATTTT. As protein: CASSTVGQGGNNQPQHF. Drawing the rest from reference TRBV28 and TRBJ1-5, the complete variable domain is DVKVTQSSRYLVKRTGEKVFLECVQDMDHENMFWYRQDPGLGLRLIYFSYDVKMKEKGDIPEGYSVSREKKERFSLILESASTNQTSMYLCASSTVGQGGNNQPQHFGDGTRLSIL.